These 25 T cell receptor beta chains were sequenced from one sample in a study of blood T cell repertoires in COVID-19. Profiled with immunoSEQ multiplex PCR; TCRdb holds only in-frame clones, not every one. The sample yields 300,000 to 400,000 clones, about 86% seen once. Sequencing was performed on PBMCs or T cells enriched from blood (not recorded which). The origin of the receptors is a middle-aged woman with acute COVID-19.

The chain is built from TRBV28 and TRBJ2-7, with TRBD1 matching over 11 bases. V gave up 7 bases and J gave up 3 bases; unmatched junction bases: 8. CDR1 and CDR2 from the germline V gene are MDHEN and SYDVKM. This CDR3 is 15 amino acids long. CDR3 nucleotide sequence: TGTGCCAGCAAGGTCCCGGGACAGGGGGGCTACGAGCAGTACTTC. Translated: CASKVPGQGGYEQYF. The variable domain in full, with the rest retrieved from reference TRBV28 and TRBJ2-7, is DVKVTQSSRYLVKRTGEKVFLECVQDMDHENMFWYRQDPGLGLRLIYFSYDVKMKEKGDIPEGYSVSREKKERFSLILESASTNQTSMYLCASKVPGQGGYEQYFGPGTRLTVT.

The DNA of the CDR3 is TGTGCCAGCAGTGAGCGGGAGGCCCCTGGGTACGAGCAGTACTTC. It codes for CASSEREAPGYEQYF. V gene TRBV2 combines with J gene TRBJ2-7; 8 bases fit TRBD2. In germline, CDR1 is SNHLY, CDR2 FYNNEI. V shed 3 bases and J 4 bases; nucleotides not matched to a gene: 8. The CDR3 is 15 amino acids.

The CDR3 region is CASSPGTGLGNQPQHF. In DNA, the CDR3 is TGTGCCAGCAGCCCGGGGACAGGTCTTGGCAATCAGCCCCAGCATTTT. The chain links TRBV27 to TRBJ1-5, with 8 bases identical to TRBD1. V trimming: 6 bases; J trimming: 2 bases; junction bases outside the gene matches: 9. Per the germline V gene, CDR1 is MNHEY and CDR2 is SMNVEV (reference sequence). The CDR3 has 16 amino acids.

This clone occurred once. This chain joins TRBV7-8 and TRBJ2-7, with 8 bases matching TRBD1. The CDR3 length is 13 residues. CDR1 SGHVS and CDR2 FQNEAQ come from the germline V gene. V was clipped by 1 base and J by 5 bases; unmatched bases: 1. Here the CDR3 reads CASSLDRGNEQYF. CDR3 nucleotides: TGTGCCAGCAGCTTAGACAGGGGGAACGAGCAGTACTTC.

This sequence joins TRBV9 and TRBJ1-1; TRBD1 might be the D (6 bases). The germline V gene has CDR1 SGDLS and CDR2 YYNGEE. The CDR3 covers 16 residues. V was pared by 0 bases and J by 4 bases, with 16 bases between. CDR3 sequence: CASSVVAGAQGTEAFF. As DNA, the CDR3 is TGTGCCAGCAGCGTAGTAGCAGGGGCCCAAGGCACTGAAGCTTTCTTT.

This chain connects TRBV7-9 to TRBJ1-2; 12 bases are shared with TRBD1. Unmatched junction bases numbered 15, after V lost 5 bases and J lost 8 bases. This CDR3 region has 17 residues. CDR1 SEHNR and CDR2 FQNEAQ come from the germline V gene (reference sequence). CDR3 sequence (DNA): TGTGCCAGCAGCACCACAAGGTCGGGACAGGGGGCGCCGGGCTACACCTTC. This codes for CASSTTRSGQGAPGYTF.

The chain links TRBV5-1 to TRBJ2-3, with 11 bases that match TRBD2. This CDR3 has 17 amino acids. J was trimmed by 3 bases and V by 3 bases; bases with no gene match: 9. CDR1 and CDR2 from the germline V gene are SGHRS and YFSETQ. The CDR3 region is CASSSFSGGAGTDTQYF. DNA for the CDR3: TGCGCCAGCAGCTCTTTTAGCGGGGGGGCCGGGACAGATACGCAGTATTTT.

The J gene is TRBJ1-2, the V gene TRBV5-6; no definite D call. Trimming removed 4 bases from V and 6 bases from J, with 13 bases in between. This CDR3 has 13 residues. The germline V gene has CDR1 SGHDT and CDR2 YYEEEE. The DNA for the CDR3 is TGTGCCAGCAGCGACCAACAGTACCATGGCTACACCTTC. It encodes CASSDQQYHGYTF.

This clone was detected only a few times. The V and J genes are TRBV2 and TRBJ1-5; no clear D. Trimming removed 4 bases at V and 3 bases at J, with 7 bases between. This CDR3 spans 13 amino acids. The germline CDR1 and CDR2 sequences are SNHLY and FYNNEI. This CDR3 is CASSGSPNQPQHF. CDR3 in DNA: TGTGCCAGCAGTGGGAGCCCCAATCAGCCCCAGCATTTT.

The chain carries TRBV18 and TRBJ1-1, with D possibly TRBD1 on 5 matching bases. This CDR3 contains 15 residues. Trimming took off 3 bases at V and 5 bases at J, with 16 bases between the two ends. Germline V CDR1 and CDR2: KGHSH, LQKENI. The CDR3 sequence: CASSPLDLEGTEAFF. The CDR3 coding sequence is TGTGCCAGCTCACCCCTGGACTTGGAGGGGACTGAAGCTTTCTTT. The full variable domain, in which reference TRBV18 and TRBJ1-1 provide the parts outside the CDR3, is NAGVMQNPRHLVRRRGQEARLRCSPMKGHSHVYWYRQLPEEGLKFMVYLQKENIIDESGMPKERFSAEFPKEGPSILRIQQVVRGDSAAYFCASSPLDLEGTEAFFGQGTRLTVV.

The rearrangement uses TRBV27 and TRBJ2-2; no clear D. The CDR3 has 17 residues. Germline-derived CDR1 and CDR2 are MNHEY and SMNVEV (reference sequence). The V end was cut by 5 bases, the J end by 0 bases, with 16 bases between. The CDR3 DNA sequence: TGTGCCAGCAGTCCCATACTGAACCAAGCGAACACCGGGGAGCTGTTTTTT. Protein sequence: CASSPILNQANTGELFF.

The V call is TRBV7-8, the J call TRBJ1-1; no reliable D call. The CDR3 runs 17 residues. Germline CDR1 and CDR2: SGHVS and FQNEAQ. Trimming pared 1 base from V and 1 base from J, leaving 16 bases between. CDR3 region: CASSLGGAGLKNTEAFF. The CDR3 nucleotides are TGTGCCAGCAGCTTAGGCGGCGCGGGGTTAAAGAACACTGAAGCTTTCTTT.

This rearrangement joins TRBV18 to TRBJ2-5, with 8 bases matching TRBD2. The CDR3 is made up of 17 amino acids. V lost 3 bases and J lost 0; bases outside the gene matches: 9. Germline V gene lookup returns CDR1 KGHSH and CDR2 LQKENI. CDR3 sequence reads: CASSPSAGALYQETQYF. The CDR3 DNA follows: TGTGCCAGCTCACCGTCAGCGGGGGCCCTGTACCAAGAGACCCAGTACTTC. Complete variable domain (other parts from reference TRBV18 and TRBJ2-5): NAGVMQNPRHLVRRRGQEARLRCSPMKGHSHVYWYRQLPEEGLKFMVYLQKENIIDESGMPKERFSAEFPKEGPSILRIQQVVRGDSAAYFCASSPSAGALYQETQYFGPGTRLLVL.

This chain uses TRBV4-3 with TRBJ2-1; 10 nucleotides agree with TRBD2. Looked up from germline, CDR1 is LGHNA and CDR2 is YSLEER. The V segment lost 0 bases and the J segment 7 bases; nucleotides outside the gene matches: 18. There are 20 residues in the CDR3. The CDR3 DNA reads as TGCGCCAGCAGCCAAGATCAGATATTCGGGCTAGCGGGAGCCGGAAATGAGCAGTTCTTC. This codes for CASSQDQIFGLAGAGNEQFF.

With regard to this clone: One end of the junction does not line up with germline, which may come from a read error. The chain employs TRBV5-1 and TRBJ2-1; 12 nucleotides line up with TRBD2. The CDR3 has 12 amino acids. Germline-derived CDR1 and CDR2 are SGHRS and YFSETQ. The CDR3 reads CASRLTSGRNLF. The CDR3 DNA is TGCGCCAGCAGGTTGACTAGCGGGAGAAATCTCTTC.

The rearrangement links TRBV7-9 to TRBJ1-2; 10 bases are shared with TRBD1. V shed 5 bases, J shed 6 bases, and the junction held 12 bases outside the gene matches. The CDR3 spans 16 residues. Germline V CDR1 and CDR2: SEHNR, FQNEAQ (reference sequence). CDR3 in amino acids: CASSLLPGTGEHGYTF. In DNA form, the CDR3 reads TGTGCCAGCAGCCTCCTCCCCGGGACAGGGGAGCATGGCTACACCTTC.

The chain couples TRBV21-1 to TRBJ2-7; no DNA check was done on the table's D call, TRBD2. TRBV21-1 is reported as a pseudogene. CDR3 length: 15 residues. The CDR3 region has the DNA TGTGCCAGCAGCCACGGGAAACTGAGCTCCTACGAGCAGTACTTC. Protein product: CASSHGKLSSYEQYF.

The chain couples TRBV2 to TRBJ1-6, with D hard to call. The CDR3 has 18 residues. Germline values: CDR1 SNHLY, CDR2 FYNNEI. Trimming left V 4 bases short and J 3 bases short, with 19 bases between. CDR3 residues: CASSVGASLSVYNSPLHF. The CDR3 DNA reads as TGTGCCAGCAGTGTAGGAGCGTCCCTTTCTGTCTATAATTCACCCCTCCACTTT.

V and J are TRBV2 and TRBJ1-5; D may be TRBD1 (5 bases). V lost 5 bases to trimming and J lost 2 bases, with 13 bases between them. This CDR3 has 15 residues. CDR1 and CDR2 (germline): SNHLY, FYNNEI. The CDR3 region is CASSSQGNRNQPQHF. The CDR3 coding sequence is TGTGCCAGCAGTTCTCAGGGCAACCGCAATCAGCCCCAGCATTTT.

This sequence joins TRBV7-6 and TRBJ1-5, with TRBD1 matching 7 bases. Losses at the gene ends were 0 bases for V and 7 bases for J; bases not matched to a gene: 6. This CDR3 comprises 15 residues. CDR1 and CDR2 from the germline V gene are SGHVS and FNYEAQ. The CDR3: CASSLAPSGQQPQHF. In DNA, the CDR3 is TGTGCCAGCAGCTTAGCGCCATCGGGACAGCAGCCCCAGCATTTT. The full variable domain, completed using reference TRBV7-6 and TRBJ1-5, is GAGVSQSPRYKVTKRGQDVALRCDPISGHVSLYWYRQALGQGPEFLTYFNYEAQQDKSGLPNDRFSAERPEGSISTLTIQRTEQRDSAMYRCASSLAPSGQQPQHFGDGTRLSIL.

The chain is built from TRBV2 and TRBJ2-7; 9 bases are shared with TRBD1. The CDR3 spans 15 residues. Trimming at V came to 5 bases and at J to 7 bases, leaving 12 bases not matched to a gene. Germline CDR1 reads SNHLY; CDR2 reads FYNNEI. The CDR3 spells CASSQLAQGAKEQYF. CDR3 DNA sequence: TGTGCCAGCAGTCAGCTTGCACAGGGGGCGAAAGAGCAGTACTTC. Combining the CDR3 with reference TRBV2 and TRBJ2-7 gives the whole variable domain EPEVTQTPSHQVTQMGQEVILRCVPISNHLYFYWYRQILGQKVEFLVSFYNNEISEKSEIFDDQFSVERPDGSNFTLKIRSTKLEDSAMYFCASSQLAQGAKEQYFGPGTRLTVT.

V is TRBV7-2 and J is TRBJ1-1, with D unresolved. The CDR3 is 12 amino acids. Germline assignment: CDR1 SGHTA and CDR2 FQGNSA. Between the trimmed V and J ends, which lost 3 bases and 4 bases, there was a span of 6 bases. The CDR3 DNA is TGTGCCAGCAGCTTCGGTAGCACTGAAGCTTTCTTT. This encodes CASSFGSTEAFF.

Here the CDR3 reads CASSVGHQGLEQYF. CDR3 sequence (DNA): TGTGCCAGCAGCGTAGGACACCAGGGGCTCGAGCAGTACTTC. V usage is TRBV9 and J usage is TRBJ2-7, with D maybe TRBD1 (6 bases). Per germline, CDR1 SGDLS and CDR2 YYNGEE. The CDR3 totals 14 residues. Trimming left V 0 bases short and J 6 bases short, with 13 bases between. Variable domain in full (rest from reference TRBV9 and TRBJ2-7): DSGVTQTPKHLITATGQRVTLRCSPRSGDLSVYWYQQSLDQGLQFLIQYYNGEERAKGNILERFSAQQFPDLHSELNLSSLELGDSALYFCASSVGHQGLEQYFGPGTRLTVT.

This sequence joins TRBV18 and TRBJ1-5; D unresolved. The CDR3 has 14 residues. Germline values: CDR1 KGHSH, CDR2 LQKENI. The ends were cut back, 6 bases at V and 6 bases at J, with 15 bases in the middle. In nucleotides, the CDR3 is TGTGCCAGCTCCCCTTATCATCTCAGTCAGCCCCAGCATTTT. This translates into CASSPYHLSQPQHF.

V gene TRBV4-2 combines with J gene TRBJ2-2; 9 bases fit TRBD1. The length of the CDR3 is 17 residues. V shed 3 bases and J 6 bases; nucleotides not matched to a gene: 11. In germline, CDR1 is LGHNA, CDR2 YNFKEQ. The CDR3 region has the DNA TGTGCCAGCAGCCATCCACCCGGGACAGGGATAGCCGGGGAGCTGTTTTTT. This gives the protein CASSHPPGTGIAGELFF.